The 22 T cell receptor beta chains below were found in one sample sequenced in a study of response to subunit inactivated influenza vaccine. TCRdb used MiXCR to reprocess the RT-PCR reads, holding one entry per CDR3 protein. The repertoire has some 480,000 distinct CDR3 sequences, approximately 11% of them found once; the top ten carry around 12%. The specimen was PBMCs from blood, collected 40 to 50 days after vaccination. The receptors derive from a man between 45 and 60 years old who received an inactivated influenza vaccine.

The rearrangement uses TRBV3-1 and TRBJ2-4; 8 nucleotides align to TRBD1. The germline V gene encodes CDR1 LGHDT and CDR2 YNNKEL (reference sequence). The CDR3 totals 20 residues. After removal of 0 bases from V and 1 base from J, the junction contained 14 bases not matched to a gene. CDR3 DNA sequence: TGTGCCAGCAGCCAAGAAGAAGGGACAGGACGCGTGGGCGCCAAAAACATTCAGTACTTC. Amino acids: CASSQEEGTGRVGAKNIQYF.

At least ten counts were recorded for this clonotype. V and J are TRBV6-5 and TRBJ2-3; 7 nucleotides line up with TRBD2. J lost 1 base, V lost 5 bases, and 24 bases had no gene match. The CDR3 is made up of 21 amino acids. The germline gives CDR1 MNHEY, CDR2 SVGAGI. The CDR3 here is CASSPVRVGLSRGEGTDTQYF. DNA for the CDR3: TGTGCCAGCAGTCCGGTACGGGTCGGGCTATCACGGGGGGAAGGCACAGATACGCAGTATTTT.

This clonotype was observed at least ten times. The CDR3 DNA reads as TGTGCCAGCAGCCTCGGCCTCTATGGCTACACCTTC. Amino acids: CASSLGLYGYTF. The chain combines TRBV5-5 with TRBJ1-2; D is unclear. Germline V gives CDR1 SGHKS, CDR2 YYEKEE (reference sequence). The V end lost 4 bases, the J end lost 4 bases, and 8 bases lay between the germline ends. This CDR3 spans 12 amino acids.

This clonotype was counted many times. This chain joins TRBV7-2 and TRBJ2-1, with TRBD2 identical over 9 bases. The J segment lost 4 bases and the V segment lost 2 bases, leaving 6 bases of the junction unmatched. CDR1 SGHTA and CDR2 FQGNSA come from the germline V gene. This CDR3 comprises 16 residues. Here the CDR3 reads CASSLTGLASYNEQFF. In nucleotides, the CDR3 is TGTGCCAGCAGCTTAACGGGACTAGCATCTTACAATGAGCAGTTCTTC.

The chain has TRBV5-6 and TRBJ2-1; maybe TRBD1 (6 bases). CDR3 length: 12 residues. CDR1 and CDR2 (germline): SGHDT, YYEEEE. Deletions cut 8 bases from V and 3 bases from J, with 9 bases between. The CDR3 here is CASKDSYNEQFF. The CDR3 DNA follows: TGTGCCAGTAAGGACAGCTACAATGAGCAGTTCTTC.

A few counts support this clonotype. The CDR3 DNA reads as TGTGCCACCAGCAGAAAAGAGCGGGAGTTGGGCCATGAGCAGTTCTTC. Translation: CATSRKERELGHEQFF. V is TRBV15 and J is TRBJ2-1; 8 bases are shared with TRBD2. V lost 2 bases to trimming and J lost 8 bases; unmatched junction nucleotides: 11. Germline-derived CDR1 and CDR2 are LNHNV and YYDKDF (reference sequence). The CDR3 spans 16 residues.

The sample holds many counts of this clonotype. This chain connects TRBV12-3 or TRBV12-4 to TRBJ2-2; D is undetermined. The CDR3 is 11 amino acids. Trimming cost V 5 bases and J 6 bases, with 4 bases left between them. The CDR3 region is CASSQSGELFF. The CDR3 DNA follows: TGTGCCAGCAGTCAATCCGGGGAGCTGTTTTTT.

This chain uses TRBV7-8 with TRBJ2-7; D gene unclear. Trimming removed 5 bases at V and 2 bases at J, with 16 bases between. The CDR3 runs 15 residues. The germline gives CDR1 SGHVS, CDR2 FQNEAQ. As DNA, the CDR3 is TGTGCCAGCAGCCAGATGGGCGGCAGTACCTACGAGCAGTACTTC. Protein: CASSQMGGSTYEQYF.

This rearrangement joins TRBV7-2 to TRBJ2-1; either TRBD1 or TRBD2 may supply D (5 bases each). The CDR3 length is 15 residues. V lost 1 base to trimming and J lost 0 bases, with 7 bases between them. Germline CDR1 and CDR2: SGHTA and FQGNSA. The CDR3 region is CASSLGGYSYNEQFF. The CDR3 region has the DNA TGTGCCAGCAGCTTAGGGGGGTACTCCTACAATGAGCAGTTCTTC. Based on the CDR3 plus reference TRBV7-2 and TRBJ2-1, the full variable domain is GAGVSQSPSNKVTEKGKDVELRCDPISGHTALYWYRQSLGQGLEFLIYFQGNSAPDKSGLPSDRFSAERTGGSVSTLTIQRTQQEDSAVYLCASSLGGYSYNEQFFGPGTRLTVL.

There are a few counts of this clonotype. The V gene is TRBV12-3 or TRBV12-4, the J gene TRBJ2-1, with TRBD2 identical over 11 bases. The CDR3 covers 14 residues. With 6 bases clipped from V and 6 bases from J, the junction kept 4 bases outside the gene matches. CDR3 bases: TGTGCCAGCAGCCTAGCGGGGGGAATCAATGAGCAGTTCTTC. Protein: CASSLAGGINEQFF.

This rearrangement joins TRBV20-1 to TRBJ2-4; either TRBD1 or TRBD2 may fit D (5 bases each). The V end lost 6 bases, the J end lost 9 bases, and 18 bases lay between the germline ends. This CDR3 is 13 amino acids long. Germline assignment: CDR1 DFQATT and CDR2 SNEGSKA (reference sequence). The CDR3 nucleotides read TGCAGTGCCCCAGGGACGGGGTTAGGCATTCAGTACTTC. Translated: CSAPGTGLGIQYF.

The V gene is TRBV20-1, the J gene TRBJ2-5; 12 positions agree with TRBD2. This CDR3 is 16 amino acids long. V dropped 0 bases and J dropped 5; count of bases not matched to a gene: 7. The germline CDR1 and CDR2 sequences are DFQATT and SNEGSKA (reference sequence). CDR3 amino acids: CSARETSGRFYETQYF. For the CDR3, the DNA is TGCAGTGCTAGAGAGACTAGCGGGAGATTCTATGAGACCCAGTACTTC.

CDR3 in DNA: TGCAGTGCTAGTCGGTACATTGCAACTAATGAAAAACTGTTTTTT. It encodes CSASRYIATNEKLFF. The chain links TRBV20-1 to TRBJ1-4; no clear D. The CDR3 has 15 amino acids. CDR1 DFQATT and CDR2 SNEGSKA come from the germline V gene (reference sequence). The V end was cut by 3 bases, the J end by 0 bases, with 11 bases between.

The chain couples TRBV25-1 to TRBJ1-4; D is unclear. CDR1 is MGHDK and CDR2 is SYGVNS in the germline V gene. The CDR3 loop spans 10 amino acids. Trimming removed 8 bases at V and 12 bases at J, with 10 bases between. CDR3 coding DNA: TGTGCCAGCCTCGGGGAGGAACTGTTTTTT. Protein: CASLGEELFF. Complete variable domain (other parts from reference TRBV25-1 and TRBJ1-4): EADIYQTPRYLVIGTGKKITLECSQTMGHDKMYWYQQDPGMELHLIHYSYGVNSTEKGDLSSESTVSRIRTEHFPLTLESARPSHTSQYLCASLGEELFFGSGTQLSVL.

J is TRBJ1-5 and V is TRBV10-3; no definite D call. Germline CDR1 and CDR2: ENHRY and SYGVKD. This CDR3 comprises 13 residues. Trimming stripped 3 bases from V and 5 bases from J, with 8 bases between. This CDR3 is CAISDSGDQPQHF. The CDR3 DNA sequence: TGTGCCATCAGTGACTCCGGGGATCAGCCCCAGCATTTT.

This clonotype was counted only a few times. A read error may produce the germline difference seen at one junction end. The V gene is TRBV5-5, the J gene TRBJ2-1, with D perhaps matching TRBD2 (7 bases). Germline CDR1 and CDR2: SGHKS and YYEKEE (reference sequence). The CDR3 is 15 amino acids. Here the CDR3 DNA reads TGTGCCAGCAGTTTGGAGGGGGGGACGTACAATGAGCAGTTCTTC. Protein sequence: CASSLEGGTYNEQFF.

J is TRBJ1-1 and V is TRBV6-1; the D is unclear. This CDR3 comprises 14 residues. V dropped 0 bases and J dropped 8 bases, with 13 bases sitting between them. CDR1 and CDR2 from the germline V gene are MNHNS and SASEGT. The CDR3 region is CASSEALIRAEAFF. The CDR3 bases are TGTGCCAGCAGTGAAGCGCTAATAAGGGCCGAAGCTTTCTTT.

The chain uses TRBV6-5 and TRBJ1-1; no definite D call. Trimming left V 2 bases short and J 1 base short, with 8 bases between. The CDR3 is made up of 14 amino acids. CDR1 is MNHEY and CDR2 is SVGAGI in the germline V gene. CDR3 bases: TGTGCCAGCAGTTACGGTAAATGGAACACTGAAGCTTTCTTT. It encodes CASSYGKWNTEAFF.

This clonotype was counted ten times or more. At one end the junction does not follow the germline gene, possibly because of a read error. The chain recombines TRBV5-1 with TRBJ2-1; D possibly uses TRBD1 or TRBD2 (5 bases each). The CDR3 is made up of 12 amino acids. Germline values: CDR1 SGHRS, CDR2 YFSETQ. In nucleotides, the CDR3 is TGTGCCAGCAGCTTAGCCGGGACCGAGCAGTTCTTC. It specifies CASSLAGTEQFF. The complete variable domain, with remaining parts taken from reference TRBV5-1 and TRBJ2-1, reads KAGVTQTPRYLIKTRGQQVTLSCSPISGHRSVSWYQQTPGQGLQFLFEYFSETQRNKGNFPGRFSGRQFSNSRSEMNVSTLELGDSALYLCASSLAGTEQFFGPGTRLTVL.

The table lists this clonotype with many counts. The chain is built from TRBV5-6 and TRBJ1-5; maybe TRBD1 (5 bases). Between the trimmed V and J ends, which lost 4 bases and 1 base, there was a span of 12 bases. Looked up from germline, CDR1 is SGHDT and CDR2 is YYEEEE. This CDR3 has 15 residues. In DNA form, the CDR3 reads TGTGCCAGCAGCCTGCAGGGCGGGAGCAATCAGCCCCAGCATTTT. Encoded protein: CASSLQGGSNQPQHF.

Only a few counts were recorded for this clonotype. This chain connects TRBV4-1 to TRBJ2-1, with 12 bases aligning to TRBD2. The CDR3 is made up of 20 amino acids. Germline V gene lookup returns CDR1 MGHRA and CDR2 YSYEKL. V lost 4 bases, J lost 0 bases, and 13 bases stayed unmatched. The CDR3 nucleotides are TGCGCCAGCAGCCCGCTAGCGGGAGGGTTAACCCTATCCTCCTACAATGAGCAGTTCTTC. This codes for CASSPLAGGLTLSSYNEQFF.

This clonotype was found a few times. V usage is TRBV6-5 and J usage is TRBJ2-3; D is unresolved. V was trimmed by 2 bases and J by 2 bases, leaving 14 bases between them. Germline CDR1 and CDR2: MNHEY and SVGAGI. There are 16 residues in the CDR3. The DNA for the CDR3 is TGTGCCAGCAGTTACATTGGTGCAGAGCTCACAGATACGCAGTATTTT. Translating it yields CASSYIGAELTDTQYF.